These T cell receptor beta chains were read from a single sample in a study of blood T cell repertoires in COVID-19. Clones were sequenced by immunoSEQ multiplex PCR, and TCRdb holds only the in-frame ones, with some missing. The profile covers more than 150,000 clones, with 85% to 90% appearing a single time and approximately 12% taken by the ten largest. Sequenced input: peripheral blood. The source is a woman aged 70 to 79 with COVID-19, enrolled during active disease. Both conserved end residues are part of each CDR3. The size field is filled for only some rows; it gives once, few, many or a size class.

V	size	CDR3
TRBV6-5	few	CASSKTGLGDQPQHF
TRBV14	NA	CASSQVGGVGTEAFF
TRBV30	NA	CAWSIMTGNTEAFF
TRBV11-2	NA	CASWTLKGAENTEAFF
TRBV5-4	few	CASSRGGATNTGELFF
TRBV3-1/TRBV3-2	NA	CASSQEDGGTARADTQYF
TRBV9	NA	CASSPRTSPNNEQFF
TRBV28	NA	CASSSQGSYSNQPQHF
TRBV7-2	NA	CASSRLAGVETQYF
TRBV4-1	NA	CASSQEAGYSPLHF
TRBV5-1	few	CASSLDRAQGSPLHF
TRBV18	NA	CASSPSWDRGVEKLFF
TRBV10-3	NA	CAISGVRDSYNEQFF
TRBV24-1	NA	CATSGQGGTEAFF
TRBV29-1	NA	CSVSGTGTGNNEQFF
TRBV12-3/TRBV12-4	NA	CASSRGIPYEQYF
TRBV28	NA	CASSIVPSYEQYF
TRBV2	once	CASSDRGNTEAFF
TRBV12-5	NA	CASGPSGGNTEAFF
TRBV27	NA	CASSSGLAGQETQYF
TRBV28	NA	CASSPDRVHSPLHF
TRBV5-1	NA	CASSSKRGGDNGELFF
TRBV6-5	NA	CASRRGTGGTDTQYF
TRBV19	once	CASSAESSYNEQFF
TRBV15	NA	CATSRGQGTDEQFF
TRBV7-9	NA	CASSLDDRGGSYEQYF
TRBV3-1/TRBV3-2	NA	CASSLPGAGNTIYF
TRBV7-2	NA	CASSPGTYYGYTF
TRBV11-2	NA	CASSPIGGQETQYF
TRBV7-2	once	CASSLRRGSGANVLTF
TRBV19	NA	CASSIRGRPGNTIYF
TRBV18	NA	CASSPNRDSNQPQHF
TRBV4-1	NA	CASSQPWGDSYNSPLHF
TRBV10-3	NA	CAISGRASDTQYF
TRBV15	NA	CATSRDRAEETQYF
TRBV15	NA	CATSRDRRGREQYF